These 6 T cell receptor beta chains originate from one sample sequenced in a study of T cell repertoires in cytomegalovirus infection. TCRdb re-derived calls from the reads in MiXCR, one entry per CDR3 protein. The sample records fewer than 200,000 distinct CDR3 sequences, roughly a fifth being singletons. Their target antigens are unknown. The material was CD8+ T cells from cultured PBMCs, obtained from culture after CMV antigen stimulation. Receptor source: a human donor in good health (CMV status not recorded). Some clones in this sample may be carry-over from other donors' samples.

V gene TRBV20-1 combines with J gene TRBJ2-7; 7 bases match TRBD1. Trimming removed 4 bases from V and 2 bases from J; junction bases left unmatched: 8. The CDR3 runs 14 residues. Per the germline V gene, CDR1 is DFQATT and CDR2 is SNEGSKA (reference sequence). This CDR3 is CSATTGTDTYEQYF. CDR3 DNA: TGCAGTGCTACGACCGGGACAGATACCTACGAGCAGTACTTC.

The gene calls are TRBV7-2 and TRBJ1-1, with D perhaps matching TRBD1 (5 bases). CDR1 is SGHTA and CDR2 is FQGNSA in the germline V gene. CDR3 size: 13 residues. The V and J ends lost 5 bases and 8 bases respectively, with 15 bases between them. The CDR3 DNA follows: TGTGCCAGCAGCACGATCGGGGGGAGCGAAGCTTTCTTT. Residues: CASSTIGGSEAFF.

The chain combines TRBV6-8 with TRBJ2-1; D remains unclear. V lost 2 bases to trimming and J lost 7 bases, with 6 bases between them. The CDR3 covers 12 residues. Germline V gene lookup returns CDR1 MNHGY and CDR2 SAAAGT. For the CDR3, the DNA is TGTGCCAGCAGTTACAACTTGAATGAGCAGTTCTTC. Residues: CASSYNLNEQFF.

The chain combines TRBV7-2 with TRBJ2-1; the D is unclear. CDR3 length equals 17 residues. CDR1 and CDR2 from the germline V gene are SGHTA and FQGNSA. Deletions cut 2 bases from V and 4 bases from J, with 18 bases between. As DNA, the CDR3 is TGTGCCAGCAGCTTACTACACGGTGGAGACCTTTACAATGAGCAGTTCTTC. This translates into CASSLLHGGDLYNEQFF.

The chain employs TRBV7-2 and TRBJ2-5, with TRBD1 matching 8 bases. CDR1 is SGHTA and CDR2 is FQGNSA in the germline V gene. V gave up 4 bases and J gave up 3 bases; unmatched junction bases: 4. The CDR3 has 14 amino acids. This CDR3 reads CASSSRQGKETQYF. The CDR3 DNA is TGTGCCAGCAGCTCCAGACAGGGGAAAGAGACCCAGTACTTC.

The J gene is TRBJ1-3, the V gene TRBV7-8, with no clear D. The CDR3 totals 16 residues. Trimming stripped 5 bases from V and 7 bases from J, with 21 bases between. The germline gives CDR1 SGHVS, CDR2 FQNEAQ. The chain's CDR3 is CASSPRSGIIENTIYF. Here the CDR3 DNA reads TGTGCCAGCAGCCCTAGGAGCGGAATAATAGAGAACACCATATATTTT.